The 22 T cell receptor beta chains given below trace back to one sample, sequenced in a study of regulatory T cells in long-lasting Graves disease. Time point indicated: newly diagnosed GD, antithyroid drugs for less than 3 months. Researchers made the TCR library from RNA that was extracted from PBMCs. Investigators prepared the TCR beta libraries by applying iRepertoire HTBI primers and Arm-PCR of CDR3 regions. TCRdb re-called the multiplex PCR reads through MiXCR, storing one row per CDR3 protein. Of 350,000 to 550,000 distinct CDR3 sequences listed, 14% are singletons. This same sample was also taken into another study, of T cells in Graves' hyperthyroidism and ophthalmopathy.

This specimen consisted of peripheral blood mononuclear cells (PBMCs), obtained at new diagnosis, from a patient treated with antithyroid drugs. The receptors derive from a woman aged 45 to 65 with Graves disease.

This clonotype was counted many times. No conserved phenylalanine or tryptophan ends this CDR3, so it is likely a read error. The DNA is omitted, as the CDR3 cannot be located on it reliably, and the CDR3 follows TCRdb's listing. This chain connects TRBV7-9 to TRBJ2-7; TRBD1, as called in the table, went unchecked against the DNA. The CDR3 is 12 amino acids in total, end residues counted. Germline V gene data show CDR1 as SEHNR and CDR2 as FQNEAQ (reference sequence). The CDR3 reads CASSLSSGGQVL.

There are many counts of this clonotype. This sequence joins TRBV3-1 and TRBJ2-1; 12 nucleotides line up with TRBD2. This CDR3 contains 15 residues. The V and J ends lost 4 bases and 8 bases, in that order; junction bases with no gene match: 6. The V gene's germline CDR1 is LGHDT and CDR2 YNNKEL (reference sequence). The chain's CDR3 is CASSPSSGRADEQFF. The CDR3 DNA sequence: TGTGCCAGCAGCCCTTCTAGCGGGAGGGCCGATGAGCAGTTCTTC.

This clonotype has ten or more counts. At one of its ends the junction is not consistent with the germline gene, which may arise from a read error. The chain employs TRBV6-2 or TRBV6-3 and TRBJ2-5; TRBD1 matches 7 bases. Germline V gives CDR1 MNHEY, CDR2 SVGEGT. This CDR3 is 13 amino acids long. The CDR3 sequence: CASNTGDVETQYF. Here the CDR3 DNA reads TGTGCCAGCAACACAGGGGATGTGGAGACTCAGTACTTC.

The V gene is TRBV12-3 or TRBV12-4, the J gene TRBJ2-1; 10 bases align to TRBD2. The CDR3 spans 18 residues. J was trimmed by 8 bases and V by 0 bases; bases with no gene match: 13. CDR3 DNA sequence: TGTGCCAGCAGTTTAGCGGGGTTTTCGGGACTAGCGATGCATGAGCAGTTCTTC. It encodes CASSLAGFSGLAMHEQFF.

This clonotype was detected many times. The V and J genes are TRBV3-1 and TRBJ2-5, with 10 bases lining up with TRBD2. V dropped 3 bases and J dropped 2; count of bases not matched to a gene: 9. Germline-derived CDR1 and CDR2 are LGHDT and YNNKEL (reference sequence). The CDR3 has 17 amino acids. CDR3 in DNA: TGTGCCAGCAGCCAGGATCCTAGCGGGAGTCGTCAAGAGACCCAGTACTTC. This sequence encodes CASSQDPSGSRQETQYF.

This clonotype was seen many times. V and J are TRBV2 and TRBJ2-7, with 7 positions matching TRBD2. Germline loops: CDR1 SNHLY, CDR2 FYNNEI. Trimming cost V 5 bases and J 2 bases; bases outside gene matches: 6. The CDR3 consists of 14 residues. DNA of the CDR3: TGTGCCAGCAGTTCAGCGGGGCCCGCCTACGAGCAGTACTTC. Encoded protein: CASSSAGPAYEQYF.

The chain is built from TRBV7-2 and TRBJ1-4; perhaps TRBD1 as D (6 bases). Looked up from germline, CDR1 is SGHTA and CDR2 is FQGNSA. This CDR3 comprises 16 residues. V lost 6 bases and J 1 base, leaving 15 bases between the germline ends. CDR3 DNA sequence: TGTGCCAGCAGTCCCAGGGGTTTAGGAACTAATGAAAAACTGTTTTTT. Translating it yields CASSPRGLGTNEKLFF.

This clonotype was found many times. V gene TRBV7-3 combines with J gene TRBJ2-3; TRBD1 matches at 9 bases. V lost 4 bases, J lost 4 bases, and 3 bases stayed unmatched. Germline CDR1 reads SGHTA; CDR2 reads FQGTGA. This CDR3 contains 14 residues. CDR3 coding DNA: TGTGCCAGCAGCTCCGGGACAGGGCCAGATACGCAGTATTTT. Protein: CASSSGTGPDTQYF.

This clonotype was seen at least ten times. This rearrangement joins TRBV28 to TRBJ1-2; 10 bases line up with TRBD1. J was trimmed by 6 bases and V by 4 bases; bases with no gene match: 2. This CDR3 has 13 amino acids. Germline CDR1 MDHEN, CDR2 SYDVKM. CDR3 sequence reads: CASSSDRGNGYTF. In nucleotides, the CDR3 is TGTGCCAGCAGTTCGGACAGGGGGAATGGCTACACCTTC.

The chain has TRBV18 and TRBJ2-5; TRBD1 matches 8 bases. The J call may be in error: the DNA end matches TRBJ2-1 better. The CDR3 is 18 amino acids. Germline V gene sequence: CDR1 KGHSH, CDR2 LQKENI. CDR3 coding DNA: TGTGCCAGCTCACCACGAGGACAGGGAAGCGACAATACGCGTGAGCAGTTCTTC. Translation: CASSPRGQGSDNTREQFF.

Written as DNA, the CDR3 is TGCAGTGCTATGGGGGACAGGGGCAATGAGCAGTTCTTC. Protein: CSAMGDRGNEQFF. The chain is built from TRBV20-1 and TRBJ2-1; 10 bases align to TRBD1. Germline assignment: CDR1 DFQATT and CDR2 SNEGSKA (reference sequence). V lost 4 bases to trimming and J lost 6 bases; unmatched junction nucleotides: 3. The CDR3 covers 13 residues.

This clonotype showed up just a few times. Likely a read error: the CDR3 ends without its conserved phenylalanine or tryptophan. V is TRBV29-1 and J is TRBJ2-3; no firm D call. Trimming cost V 6 bases and J 0 bases, with 13 bases left between them. The CDR3 has 14 residues. Germline CDR1 and CDR2: SQVTM and ANQGSEA. CDR3 residues: CSVIVARSTDTQYL. CDR3 DNA sequence: TGCAGCGTAATAGTTGCCAGGAGCACAGATACGCAGTATCTT.

This clonotype appeared a few times. This may be a read error: a much more frequent sequence differs by one nucleotide. The chain is built from TRBV5-5 and TRBJ2-3; 9 bases fit TRBD2. V shed 3 bases, J shed 2 bases, and the junction held 10 bases outside the gene matches. Germline CDR1 and CDR2: SGHKS and YYEKEE (reference sequence). This CDR3 is 17 amino acids long. The CDR3 region has the DNA TGTGCCAGCAGCTCGGGGGGGCTAGCGGGAACCACAGATACGCAGTATTTT. Translating it yields CASSSGGLAGTTDTQYF. The whole variable domain, filled in from reference TRBV5-5 and TRBJ2-3, reads DAGVTQSPTHLIKTRGQQVTLRCSPISGHKSVSWYQQVLGQGPQFIFQYYEKEERGRGNFPDRFSARQFPNYSSELNVNALLLGDSALYLCASSSGGLAGTTDTQYFGPGTRLTVL.

V usage is TRBV7-8 and J usage is TRBJ1-5; D not certain. This CDR3 comprises 15 residues. The germline gives CDR1 SGHVS, CDR2 FQNEAQ. Trimming cost V 1 base and J 2 bases, with 9 bases left between them. The CDR3 bases are TGTGCCAGCAGCTTAGTGGGAAATGGCAATCAGCCCCAGCATTTT. Translating it yields CASSLVGNGNQPQHF.

This rearrangement joins TRBV7-6 to TRBJ2-5; tentative D call: TRBD2 (7 bases). The germline gives CDR1 SGHVS, CDR2 FNYEAQ. V shed 3 bases and J shed 4 bases, with 18 bases lying between them. The length of the CDR3 is 16 residues. The CDR3 DNA sequence: TGTGCCAGCAGCTTTGCCCCCCCAGGGGAGGGAGAGACCCAGTACTTC. The encoded protein is CASSFAPPGEGETQYF.

This clonotype was seen a handful of times. V is TRBV4-1 and J is TRBJ2-1, with 8 bases matching TRBD2. V gave up 1 base and J gave up 7 bases; unmatched junction bases: 9. The CDR3 covers 16 residues. Looked up from germline, CDR1 is MGHRA and CDR2 is YSYEKL. CDR3 amino acids: CASSQATPAGDNEQFF. For the CDR3, the DNA is TGCGCCAGCAGCCAAGCTACCCCAGCGGGGGATAATGAGCAGTTCTTC.

This clonotype was seen repeatedly, ten times or more. The chain combines TRBV5-1 with TRBJ2-5; TRBD1 might be the D (5 bases). V lost 3 bases, J lost 2 bases, and 11 bases lay in between. This CDR3 contains 14 residues. Germline CDR1 is SGHRS and CDR2 is YFSETQ. The CDR3 here is CASSYTGTQETQYF. CDR3 DNA: TGCGCCAGCAGCTACACAGGCACGCAAGAGACCCAGTACTTC.

This clonotype was counted ten times or more. The chain uses TRBV28 and TRBJ2-7, with 7 bases matching TRBD1. Germline CDR1 MDHEN, CDR2 SYDVKM. The CDR3 consists of 15 residues. V lost 8 bases to trimming and J lost 2 bases; unmatched junction nucleotides: 12. CDR3 nucleotide sequence: TGTGCCAGCTACGACAGGGATAAGGGAACCTACGAGCAGTACTTC. Translating gives CASYDRDKGTYEQYF.

This clonotype has ten or more counts. The chain carries TRBV11-2 and TRBJ2-2; 13 nucleotides agree with TRBD2. CDR3 length equals 21 residues. CDR1 and CDR2 (germline): SGHAT, FQNNGV. J lost 5 bases, V lost 1 base, and 16 bases had no gene match. CDR3 loop: CASSLGPTGATSGRRTGELFF. CDR3 in DNA: TGTGCCAGCAGCTTAGGTCCTACAGGGGCGACTAGCGGGAGGAGGACCGGGGAGCTGTTTTTT.

The CDR3 protein is CASYRDSGNTIYF. The CDR3 nucleotides read TGTGCCAGCTACAGGGACTCTGGAAACACCATATATTTT. V usage is TRBV28 and J usage is TRBJ1-3; TRBD1 is a possible D gene (6 bases). Trimming took off 8 bases at V and 0 bases at J, with 8 bases between the two ends. CDR1 is MDHEN, CDR2 SYDVKM, per germline. CDR3 size: 13 residues.

J is TRBJ1-2 and V is TRBV5-1, with D perhaps matching TRBD1 (5 bases). The germline V and J ends were trimmed by 0 bases and 6 bases, with 15 bases remaining between them. The germline V gene has CDR1 SGHRS and CDR2 YFSETQ. The CDR3 consists of 15 residues. The CDR3 here is CASSLARGHRNGYTF. DNA of the CDR3: TGCGCCAGCAGCTTGGCCCGGGGCCACCGCAATGGCTACACCTTC.

The sample holds many counts of this clonotype. J is TRBJ1-2 and V is TRBV9; 8 positions agree with TRBD1. After removal of 4 bases from V and 4 bases from J, the junction contained 6 bases not matched to a gene. CDR1 and CDR2 from the germline V gene are SGDLS and YYNGEE. The CDR3 length is 14 residues. For the CDR3, the DNA is TGTGCCAGCAGCTCCATGACAGGGGCCTATGGCTACACCTTC. Translated: CASSSMTGAYGYTF.